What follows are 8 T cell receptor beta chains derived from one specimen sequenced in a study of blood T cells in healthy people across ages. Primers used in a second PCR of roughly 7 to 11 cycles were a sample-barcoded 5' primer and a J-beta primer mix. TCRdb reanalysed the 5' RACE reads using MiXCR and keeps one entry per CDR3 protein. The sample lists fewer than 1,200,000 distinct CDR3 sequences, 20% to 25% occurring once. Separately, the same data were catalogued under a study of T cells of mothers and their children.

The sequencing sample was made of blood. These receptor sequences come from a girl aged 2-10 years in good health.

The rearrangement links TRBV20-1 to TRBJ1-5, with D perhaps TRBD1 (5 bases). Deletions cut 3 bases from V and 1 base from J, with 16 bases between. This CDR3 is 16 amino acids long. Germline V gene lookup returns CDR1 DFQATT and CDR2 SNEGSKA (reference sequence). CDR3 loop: CSASKARAESNQPQHF. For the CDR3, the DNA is TGCAGTGCTAGCAAAGCCAGGGCTGAGAGCAATCAGCCCCAGCATTTT.

The CDR3 protein is CASSSPTTPGFLNEQFF. The CDR3 DNA sequence: TGTGCCAGCAGCTCGCCAACGACCCCGGGATTCTTGAATGAGCAGTTCTTC. The genes are TRBV5-5 and TRBJ2-5; D is possibly TRBD2 (5 bases). The end of the DNA is better explained by TRBJ2-1, so the J call may be wrong. The CDR3 spans 17 residues. CDR1 is SGHKS and CDR2 is YYEKEE in the germline V gene (reference sequence).

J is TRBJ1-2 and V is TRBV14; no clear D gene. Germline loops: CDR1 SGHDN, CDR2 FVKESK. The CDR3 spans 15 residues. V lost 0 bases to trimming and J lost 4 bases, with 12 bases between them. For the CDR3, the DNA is TGTGCCAGCAGCCAAGACCCAGGAGCCGTCTATGGCTACACCTTC. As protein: CASSQDPGAVYGYTF.

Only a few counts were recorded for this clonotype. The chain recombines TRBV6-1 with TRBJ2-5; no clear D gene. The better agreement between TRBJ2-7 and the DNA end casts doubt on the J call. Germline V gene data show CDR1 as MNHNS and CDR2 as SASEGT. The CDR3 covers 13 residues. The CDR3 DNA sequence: TGTGCCAGCAGTGAGGCAGTCCGTTACGAGCAGTACTTC. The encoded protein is CASSEAVRYEQYF.

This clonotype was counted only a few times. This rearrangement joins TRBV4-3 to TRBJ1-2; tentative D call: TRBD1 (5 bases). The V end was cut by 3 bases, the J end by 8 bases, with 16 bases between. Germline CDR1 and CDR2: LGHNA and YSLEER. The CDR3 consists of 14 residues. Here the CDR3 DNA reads TGCGCCAGCAGCCAGGCCACAGGATCGCGGGGCTACACCTTC. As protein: CASSQATGSRGYTF.

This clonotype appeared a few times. The CDR3: CSVEAGPETQYF. In nucleotides, the CDR3 is TGCAGCGTTGAGGCGGGTCCGGAGACCCAGTACTTC. The genes are TRBV29-1 and TRBJ2-5; TRBD2 is a possible D gene (5 bases). The CDR3 extends over 12 amino acids. CDR1 is SQVTM, CDR2 ANQGSEA, per germline. Trimming stripped 3 bases from V and 5 bases from J, with 10 bases between. The whole variable domain, remainder taken from reference TRBV29-1 and TRBJ2-5, is SAVISQKPSRDICQRGTSLTIQCQVDSQVTMMFWYRQQPGQSLTLIATANQGSEATYESGFVIDKFPISRPNLTFSTLTVSNMSPEDSSIYLCSVEAGPETQYFGPGTRLLVL.

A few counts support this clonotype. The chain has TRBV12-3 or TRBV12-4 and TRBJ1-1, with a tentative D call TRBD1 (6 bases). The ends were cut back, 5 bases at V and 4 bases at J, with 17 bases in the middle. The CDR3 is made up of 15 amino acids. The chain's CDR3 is CASSPLRGRGTEAFF. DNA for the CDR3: TGTGCCAGCAGTCCGCTCAGGGGTCGTGGCACTGAAGCTTTCTTT.

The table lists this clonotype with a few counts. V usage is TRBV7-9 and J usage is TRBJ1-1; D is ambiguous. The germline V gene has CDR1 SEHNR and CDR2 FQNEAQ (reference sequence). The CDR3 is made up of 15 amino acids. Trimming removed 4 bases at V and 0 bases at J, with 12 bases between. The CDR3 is CASSSSLRMNTEAFF. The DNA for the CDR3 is TGTGCCAGCAGCTCGAGTCTGAGAATGAACACTGAAGCTTTCTTT.